This T cell receptor (beta chain) was profiled in a study of shared clonotypes between healthy human individuals. Germline V lookup: CDR1 KGHSH, CDR2 LQKENI. CDR3 length equals 16 residues. The V end lost 4 bases, the J end lost 2 bases, and 15 bases lay between the germline ends. Data came from immunoSEQ multiplex PCR; TCRdb stores just in-frame clones and leaves some out. The data show about 1.5 million clones, 95% to 99% seen once. This sequence joins TRBV18 and TRBJ2-1; D call uncertain. The TCR originated in a man aged 30-40 years in good health. Sequences were obtained from naive CD4+ T cells sorted from blood. As to subset: CD45RA+ positively selected. The CDR3 region is CASSRGTITTYNEQFF. In nucleotides, the CDR3 is TGTGCCAGCTCACGAGGAACTATCACAACCTACAATGAGCAGTTCTTC.